Listed here are 21 T cell receptor beta chains from one sample, sequenced in a study of blood T cell repertoires in COVID-19. TCRdb keeps only in-frame clones here, not all; method: immunoSEQ multiplex PCR. The sample contains around 95,000 clones, 70% to 90% of which appear only once. Sample: peripheral blood. Receptor source: a human donor in a cohort sampled during active COVID-19.

Judged by abundance, this clone is medium-sized. The chain recombines TRBV30 with TRBJ2-7; 8 nucleotides line up with TRBD2. CDR3 length: 12 residues. V lost 2 bases to trimming and J lost 11 bases; unmatched junction nucleotides: 8. Germline V CDR1 and CDR2: GTSNPN, SVGIG (reference sequence). The CDR3 DNA is TGTGCCTGGAGTTTGCTAAGCGGGAGTAAGTACTTC. Translating gives CAWSLLSGSKYF.

The V and J genes are TRBV4-1 and TRBJ1-5, with D uncertain. The V gene lost 5 bases and the J gene lost 5 bases, with 10 bases spanning the gap. From germline, CDR1 is MGHRA and CDR2 YSYEKL. The CDR3 extends over 13 amino acids. CDR3 sequence: CASSLNTDQPQHF. The CDR3 DNA is TGCGCCAGCAGCTTGAACACAGATCAGCCCCAGCATTTT.

This chain uses TRBV19 with TRBJ2-7, with TRBD1 matching 9 bases. Germline CDR1 LNHDA, CDR2 SQIVND (reference sequence). The CDR3 sequence is 14 residues long. With V trimmed by 6 bases and J by 3 bases, 6 bases remained unmatched. Here the CDR3 reads CASSRGQGDYEQYF. CDR3 nucleotides: TGTGCCAGTAGCCGGGGACAGGGCGACTACGAGCAGTACTTC.

The V and J genes are TRBV4-1 and TRBJ1-2, with 7 bases aligning to TRBD1. This CDR3 has 15 amino acids. Losses at the gene ends were 0 bases for V and 4 bases for J; bases not matched to a gene: 5. Germline lookup yields CDR1 MGHRA and CDR2 YSYEKL. The CDR3 protein is CASSQDTGQTYGYTF. The CDR3 DNA reads as TGCGCCAGCAGCCAAGATACGGGACAGACCTATGGCTACACCTTC.

This chain uses TRBV5-1 with TRBJ2-7; 7 bases align to TRBD1. J gave up 2 bases and V 0 bases, and 5 bases lay outside the gene matches. There are 15 residues in the CDR3. Looked up from germline, CDR1 is SGHRS and CDR2 is YFSETQ. The DNA of the CDR3 is TGCGCCAGCAGCTTGGACAGGGGCGATACCTACGAGCAGTACTTC. Translation: CASSLDRGDTYEQYF.

This clone showed up just a few times. J is TRBJ2-6 and V is TRBV5-4; the match to TRBD1 covers 7 bases. The CDR3 is 19 amino acids. In germline, CDR1 is SGHNT, CDR2 YYREEE (reference sequence). Trimming removed 3 bases from V and 0 bases from J; junction bases left unmatched: 12. The CDR3 sequence: CASSSHPQGVSSGANVLTF. CDR3 coding DNA: TGTGCCAGCAGCTCCCACCCTCAGGGGGTTAGCTCTGGGGCCAACGTCCTGACTTTC.

The chain is built from TRBV14 and TRBJ1-1; a possible D gene is TRBD1 (5 bases). Germline assignment: CDR1 SGHDN and CDR2 FVKESK. The CDR3 has 17 amino acids. Trimming removed 0 bases from V and 4 bases from J, with 18 bases in between. The CDR3 reads CASSQDPPLQGSTEAFF. The CDR3 nucleotides are TGTGCCAGCAGCCAAGACCCCCCGCTGCAGGGATCCACTGAAGCTTTCTTT.

The J gene is TRBJ2-3, the V gene TRBV5-4; D unclear. The V end was cut by 4 bases, the J end by 1 base, with 4 bases between. Germline CDR1 and CDR2: SGHNT and YYREEE (reference sequence). There are 12 residues in the CDR3. DNA of the CDR3: TGTGCCAGCAGCCCTGGCACAGATACGCAGTATTTT. Protein product: CASSPGTDTQYF.

The chain recombines TRBV27 with TRBJ1-1; D is unresolved. CDR1 and CDR2 (germline): MNHEY, SMNVEV (reference sequence). This CDR3 has 13 residues. Trimming shortened V by 6 bases and J by 3 bases, and 11 bases separated the two germline ends. This CDR3 is CASSSRRDTEAFF. The CDR3 bases are TGTGCCAGCAGCTCGAGGAGGGACACTGAAGCTTTCTTT.

The V gene is TRBV6-2 or TRBV6-3, the J gene TRBJ1-2, with a weak D call TRBD1 (6 bases). The length of the CDR3 is 13 residues. The V and J ends lost 2 bases and 7 bases respectively, with 11 bases between them. Per germline, CDR1 MNHEY and CDR2 SVGEGT. For the CDR3, the DNA is TGTGCCAGCAGTTACGAGGGGGTAGGTGGCTACACCTTC. It translates to CASSYEGVGGYTF.

The chain employs TRBV7-2 and TRBJ2-7, with 8 bases matching TRBD1. Germline V lookup: CDR1 SGHTA, CDR2 FQGNSA. V was clipped by 0 bases and J by 0 bases; unmatched bases: 1. The CDR3 has 15 residues. CDR3 bases: TGTGCCAGCAGCTTAGCCGGGACAGGCTCCTACGAGCAGTACTTC. Translation gives CASSLAGTGSYEQYF.

In its sample, this clone was seen a few times. This chain joins TRBV28 and TRBJ1-2; no firm D call. This CDR3 contains 13 residues. Trimming pared 7 bases from V and 2 bases from J, leaving 11 bases between. CDR1 is MDHEN and CDR2 is SYDVKM in the germline V gene. CDR3 loop: CASILSGNYGYTF. The DNA of the CDR3 is TGTGCCAGCATTCTTTCAGGAAACTATGGCTACACCTTC.

This sequence joins TRBV18 and TRBJ2-1, with a weak D call TRBD2 (6 bases). Germline V gene lookup returns CDR1 KGHSH and CDR2 LQKENI. The V and J ends lost 6 bases and 10 bases respectively, with 16 bases between them. This CDR3 comprises 13 residues. CDR3 protein: CASSTQLADEQFF. CDR3 nucleotides: TGTGCCAGCTCGACACAACTAGCTGACGAGCAGTTCTTC.

The CDR3 is CASSLLLAGGLSYEQYF. The CDR3 DNA reads as TGTGCCAGCAGCTTATTGCTAGCGGGAGGCCTCTCCTACGAGCAGTACTTC. The gene calls are TRBV7-6 and TRBJ2-7; 11 bases are shared with TRBD2. CDR1 SGHVS and CDR2 FNYEAQ come from the germline V gene. V lost 2 bases to trimming and J lost 0 bases; unmatched junction nucleotides: 6. The CDR3 sequence is 17 residues long.

V is TRBV9 and J is TRBJ2-5; TRBD2 is a possible D gene (6 bases). The CDR3 has 14 amino acids. Germline assignment: CDR1 SGDLS and CDR2 YYNGEE. V lost 2 bases and J 1 base, leaving 9 bases between the germline ends. The DNA of the CDR3 is TGTGCCAGCAGCGTCGGAGGGAGCCAAGAGACCCAGTACTTC. It specifies CASSVGGSQETQYF.

This clone has just one count. The chain combines TRBV4-1 with TRBJ2-1; the D gene is possibly TRBD2 (6 bases). The germline V gene has CDR1 MGHRA and CDR2 YSYEKL. V was trimmed by 0 bases and J by 5 bases, leaving 17 bases between them. CDR3 length equals 17 residues. The DNA of the CDR3 is TGCGCCAGCAGCCAAGATGTAGGGGTAGCGGTCCACAATGAGCAGTTCTTC. Translation gives CASSQDVGVAVHNEQFF.

The chain couples TRBV7-2 to TRBJ2-2; D is perhaps TRBD1 (6 bases). Germline CDR1 SGHTA, CDR2 FQGNSA. The CDR3 extends over 16 amino acids. Trimming took off 0 bases at V and 7 bases at J, with 15 bases between the two ends. The CDR3 region is CASSLAPQGNSGELFF. CDR3 bases: TGTGCCAGCAGCTTAGCCCCACAGGGCAATAGCGGGGAGCTGTTTTTT.

The V gene is TRBV18, the J gene TRBJ1-1; weak D call: TRBD1 (6 bases). V dropped 1 base and J dropped 5 bases, with 11 bases sitting between them. Per the germline V gene, CDR1 is KGHSH and CDR2 is LQKENI. The CDR3 covers 14 residues. CDR3 bases: TGTGCCAGCTCACCACTAACAGGGTCGACTGAAGCTTTCTTT. Its protein product is CASSPLTGSTEAFF.

The rearrangement links TRBV4-3 to TRBJ2-5, with D tentatively TRBD1 (6 bases). The CDR3 is 13 residues long. Germline values: CDR1 LGHNA, CDR2 YSLEER. Trimming pared 4 bases from V and 5 bases from J, leaving 11 bases between. The CDR3 reads CASSLAQGETQYF. CDR3 sequence (DNA): TGCGCCAGCAGCCTGGCGCAGGGGGAGACCCAGTACTTC.

The chain uses TRBV6-5 and TRBJ1-2, with 9 bases aligning to TRBD1. Germline V gene sequence: CDR1 MNHEY, CDR2 SVGAGI. The CDR3 is 14 residues long. V dropped 7 bases and J dropped 3; count of bases not matched to a gene: 6. This CDR3 is CASNPQGADYGYTF. DNA of the CDR3: TGTGCCAGCAATCCACAGGGGGCCGACTATGGCTACACCTTC.

This sequence joins TRBV29-1 and TRBJ1-1; D may be TRBD1 (6 bases). Deletions cut 3 bases from V and 1 base from J, with 15 bases between. The CDR3 length is 15 residues. CDR1 SQVTM and CDR2 ANQGSEA come from the germline V gene. CDR3 region: CSVDGRGVGNTEAFF. The CDR3 region has the DNA TGCAGCGTTGACGGCAGGGGAGTCGGGAACACTGAAGCTTTCTTT.